A single sample gave rise to the 18 T cell receptor beta chains below, sequenced in a study of CD8+ T cells in alopecia areata listed by TCRdb under 2018. The library was prepared using the immunoSEQ multiplex PCR assay. To provide template for TCR sequencing, every sample had RNA extracted and reverse transcribed into cDNA. This immuneACCESS table, as held by TCRdb, lists in-frame sequences with V and J called but not all clones. Of the missing ones, under half trace to an unresolved V gene in checked studies; the others have no known cause. The sample profile shows about 97,000 clones; approximately 42% of them were found once. Jointly, the top ten make up 1% to 1.5% of the sample. The source material was CD4+ T cells sorted from blood. The receptors derive from a human donor with alopecia areata.

This chain joins TRBV11-2 and TRBJ2-5, with D hard to call. The length of the CDR3 is 15 residues. CDR1 is SGHAT and CDR2 is FQNNGV in the germline V gene. V lost 5 bases and J 4 bases, leaving 17 bases between the germline ends. CDR3 protein: CASSLGPTPVETQYF. DNA for the CDR3: TGTGCCAGCAGCCTAGGCCCGACGCCGGTAGAGACCCAGTACTTC. The full variable domain, rest sourced from reference TRBV11-2 and TRBJ2-5, is EAGVAQSPRYKIIEKRQSVAFWCNPISGHATLYWYQQILGQGPKLLIQFQNNGVVDDSQLPKDRFSAERLKGVDSTLKIQPAKLEDSAVYLCASSLGPTPVETQYFGPGTRLLVL.

The V and J genes are TRBV30 and TRBJ2-7, with TRBD1 identical over 10 bases. With V trimmed by 4 bases and J by 4 bases, 7 bases remained unmatched. CDR1 GTSNPN and CDR2 SVGIG come from the germline V gene (reference sequence). The length of the CDR3 is 14 residues. The CDR3 loop reads CAWIRQGASYEQYF. The CDR3, as DNA: TGTGCCTGGATCCGACAGGGGGCTTCATACGAGCAGTACTTC.

The V call is TRBV29-1, the J call TRBJ1-1, with no clear D. Trimming took off 6 bases at V and 8 bases at J, with 10 bases between the two ends. CDR1 and CDR2 (germline): SQVTM, ANQGSEA. The CDR3 loop spans 10 amino acids. This CDR3 is CSVRTVEAFF. In nucleotides, the CDR3 is TGCAGCGTCCGGACTGTCGAAGCTTTCTTT.

There are a few counts of this clone. This rearrangement joins TRBV7-3 to TRBJ2-3; the match to TRBD2 covers 8 bases. The CDR3 sequence is 16 residues long. Trimming at V came to 4 bases and at J to 2 bases, leaving 8 bases not matched to a gene. In germline, CDR1 is SGHTA, CDR2 FQGTGA. In DNA form, the CDR3 reads TGTGCCAGCAGCTCCCCTCGGGGGGGAAACACAGATACGCAGTATTTT. Protein product: CASSSPRGGNTDTQYF.

The chain couples TRBV15 to TRBJ1-2; D gene ambiguous. Trimming took 0 bases from V and 5 from J, leaving 10 bases between them. This CDR3 has 14 amino acids. Germline lookup yields CDR1 LNHNV and CDR2 YYDKDF (reference sequence). The CDR3 loop reads CATSREGVRYGYTF. CDR3 DNA sequence: TGTGCCACCAGCAGAGAAGGAGTGCGGTATGGCTACACCTTC.

This clone was counted a few times. The chain links TRBV7-8 to TRBJ2-5; the D gene is possibly TRBD2 (5 bases). Trimming cost V 1 base and J 7 bases, with 7 bases left between them. Germline values: CDR1 SGHVS, CDR2 FQNEAQ. The CDR3 spans 12 residues. The DNA of the CDR3 is TGTGCCAGCAGCTTAGTTAGCGCGACCCAGTACTTC. It is translated as CASSLVSATQYF.

The rearrangement links TRBV6-5 to TRBJ1-6, with D possibly TRBD1 on 5 matching bases. Germline V lookup: CDR1 MNHEY, CDR2 SVGAGI. The V and J ends lost 4 bases and 9 bases respectively, with 16 bases between them. There are 15 residues in the CDR3. The CDR3 protein is CASSSGAAGSSPLHF. CDR3 DNA sequence: TGTGCCAGCAGTTCTGGGGCAGCGGGGAGTTCACCCCTCCACTTT.

This chain joins TRBV6-1 and TRBJ2-1; no firm D call. Germline V gene sequence: CDR1 MNHNS, CDR2 SASEGT. The CDR3 totals 14 residues. The V and J ends lost 8 bases and 6 bases respectively, with 17 bases between them. The DNA for the CDR3 is TGTGCCAGCTTCCGCCTCTTAAGTGGCAATGAGCAGTTCTTC. Translated: CASFRLLSGNEQFF.

This chain connects TRBV30 to TRBJ1-6; TRBD1 matches at 7 bases. The CDR3 covers 13 residues. Losses at the gene ends were 5 bases for V and 6 bases for J; bases not matched to a gene: 4. CDR1 and CDR2 from the germline V gene are GTSNPN and SVGIG (reference sequence). Here the CDR3 reads CAWYRGSNSPLHF. Written as DNA, the CDR3 is TGTGCCTGGTACAGGGGAAGTAATTCACCCCTCCACTTT.

This clone was seen a few times. This chain connects TRBV6-1 to TRBJ2-2; D is ambiguous. V lost 5 bases, J lost 4 bases, and 11 bases lay in between. Germline V gene lookup returns CDR1 MNHNS and CDR2 SASEGT. The CDR3 extends over 14 amino acids. The CDR3: CASSRQEPTGELFF. The CDR3, as DNA: TGTGCCAGCAGTCGTCAGGAACCCACCGGGGAGCTGTTTTTT.

This rearrangement joins TRBV5-4 to TRBJ2-3; D gene ambiguous. Germline V lookup: CDR1 SGHNT, CDR2 YYREEE (reference sequence). There are 14 residues in the CDR3. V was pared by 0 bases and J by 3 bases, with 8 bases between. The CDR3 spells CASSLVDKTDTQYF. The CDR3 coding sequence is TGTGCCAGCAGCTTGGTGGATAAGACAGATACGCAGTATTTT.

This clone was recorded a few times. The rearrangement joins TRBV5-6 to TRBJ2-4; possibly TRBD1 or TRBD2 for D (5 bases each). Per the germline V gene, CDR1 is SGHDT and CDR2 is YYEEEE. The CDR3 spans 12 residues. The germline V and J ends were trimmed by 4 bases and 8 bases, with 10 bases remaining between them. CDR3 bases: TGTGCCAGCAGCCCCGGGACGGACATTCAGTACTTC. It encodes CASSPGTDIQYF.

The chain uses TRBV29-1 and TRBJ2-1; TRBD1 matches 8 bases. Trimming cost V 4 bases and J 7 bases; bases outside gene matches: 6. This CDR3 has 13 residues. The germline CDR1 and CDR2 sequences are SQVTM and ANQGSEA. In nucleotides, the CDR3 is TGCAGCGTTGGACAGGGGATGGGGAATGAGCAGTTCTTC. This gives the protein CSVGQGMGNEQFF.

The chain is built from TRBV19 and TRBJ2-1; perhaps TRBD2 as D (5 bases). The V and J ends lost 5 bases and 6 bases respectively, with 17 bases between them. Germline CDR1 reads LNHDA; CDR2 reads SQIVND (reference sequence). The CDR3 runs 15 residues. CDR3 bases: TGTGCCAGTAGTGAGGGATTGGCTCGGGGCAATGAGCAGTTCTTC. Protein: CASSEGLARGNEQFF. The variable domain in full, with the rest retrieved from reference TRBV19 and TRBJ2-1, is DGGITQSPKYLFRKEGQNVTLSCEQNLNHDAMYWYRQDPGQGLRLIYYSQIVNDFQKGDIAEGYSVSREKKESFPLTVTSAQKNPTAFYLCASSEGLARGNEQFFGPGTRLTVL.

As regards this clone: The final CDR3 position lacks the conserved phenylalanine or tryptophan, pointing to a likely read error. The chain carries TRBV4-1 and TRBJ2-7; 7 nucleotides match TRBD2. CDR1 is MGHRA and CDR2 is YSYEKL in the germline V gene. Trimming removed 4 bases from V and 2 bases from J; junction bases left unmatched: 11. This CDR3 has 16 residues. CDR3 in amino acids: CASSPSQASGTYEQYL. CDR3 nucleotide sequence: TGCGCCAGCAGCCCATCCCAGGCTAGCGGTACCTACGAGCAGTACCTC.

V is TRBV5-4 and J is TRBJ1-4; 9 nucleotides agree with TRBD1. Germline CDR1 and CDR2: SGHNT and YYREEE (reference sequence). J lost 10 bases, V lost 0 bases, and 7 bases had no gene match. The CDR3 covers 15 residues. The CDR3 sequence is CASSLALDRGGKLFF. The CDR3 nucleotides are TGTGCCAGCAGCTTGGCCCTGGACAGGGGAGGAAAACTGTTTTTT.

The V call is TRBV7-9, the J call TRBJ2-7; D unclear. CDR3 length: 15 amino acids. Trimming took off 1 base at V and 3 bases at J, with 13 bases between the two ends. Per germline, CDR1 SEHNR and CDR2 FQNEAQ (reference sequence). The CDR3 region has the DNA TGTGCCAGCAGCTTAGGGTCTTCGGCAGGCTACGAGCAGTACTTC. Translated, it gives CASSLGSSAGYEQYF.

The V gene is TRBV5-1, the J gene TRBJ2-1, with D possibly TRBD1 on 6 matching bases. The CDR3 contains 13 residues. V lost 4 bases, J lost 8 bases, and 13 bases lay in between. From germline, CDR1 is SGHRS and CDR2 YFSETQ. For the CDR3, the DNA is TGCGCCAGCAGCGAAACAGGGAACTATGAGCAGTTCTTC. Protein: CASSETGNYEQFF. Supplemented by reference TRBV5-1 and TRBJ2-1, the full variable domain reads KAGVTQTPRYLIKTRGQQVTLSCSPISGHRSVSWYQQTPGQGLQFLFEYFSETQRNKGNFPGRFSGRQFSNSRSEMNVSTLELGDSALYLCASSETGNYEQFFGPGTRLTVL.